This record concerns one TCR beta chain sequence. These data are taken from a study of blood T cell repertoires in COVID-19. Study-wide background: The study drew acute and convalescent COVID-19 samples from the United States, Italy and Spain.

The V and J ends lost 4 bases and 3 bases respectively, with 8 bases between them. The CDR3 extends over 13 amino acids. Germline values: CDR1 SGDLS, CDR2 YYNGEE. As originally analysed: Using reference gene primer amplification, nucleated cell counts were estimated. The data were produced by immunoSEQ multiplex PCR, yet TCRdb's version contains in-frame clones alone and is incomplete. That table is the source of V, J and clone size, and D and trimming were worked out from the DNA. The repertoire holds some 530,000 clones, with about 88% as singletons. This TCR was sampled from an older woman who had recovered from COVID-19. V and J are TRBV9 and TRBJ2-1; D uncertain. The source material was PBMCs or T cells enriched from blood (not recorded which). The CDR3 bases are TGTGCCAGCAGCTCCGAGGACTACAATGAGCAGTTCTTC. Its translation: CASSSEDYNEQFF.